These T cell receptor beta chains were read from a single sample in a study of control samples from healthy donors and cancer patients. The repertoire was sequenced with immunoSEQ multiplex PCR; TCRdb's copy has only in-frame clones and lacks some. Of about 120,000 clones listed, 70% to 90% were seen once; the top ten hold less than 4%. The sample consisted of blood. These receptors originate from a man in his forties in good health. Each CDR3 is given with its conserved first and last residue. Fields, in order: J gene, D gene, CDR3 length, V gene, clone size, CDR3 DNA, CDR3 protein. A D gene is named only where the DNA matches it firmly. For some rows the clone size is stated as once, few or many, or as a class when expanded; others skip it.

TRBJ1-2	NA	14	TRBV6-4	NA	TGTGCCAGAGACTGTGGCAGGGCGGACTATGGCTACACCTTC	CARDCGRADYGYTF
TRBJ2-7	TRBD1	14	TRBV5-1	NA	TGCGCCAGCAGCTTGAGGGACAGGGGGAGCGAGCAGTACTTC	CASSLRDRGSEQYF
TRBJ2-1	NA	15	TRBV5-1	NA	TGCGCCAGCAGCTTGGGAGGGTTCGATGACAATGAGCAGTTCTTC	CASSLGGFDDNEQFF
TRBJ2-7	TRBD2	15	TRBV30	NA	TGTGCCTGGAGTGAGGGACTAGCGGGGCTCTACGAGCAGTACTTC	CAWSEGLAGLYEQYF
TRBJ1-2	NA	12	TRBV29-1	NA	TGCAGCGCTGAACAGGGTCTCCGCGGCTACACCTTC	CSAEQGLRGYTF
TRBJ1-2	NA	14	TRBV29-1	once	TGCAGCGTTGAAGAGGGCAGGGAGAGTTATGGCTACACCTTC	CSVEEGRESYGYTF
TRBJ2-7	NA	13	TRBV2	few	TGTGCCAGCAGTGAACCAGGGCCCTACGAGCAGTACTTC	CASSEPGPYEQYF
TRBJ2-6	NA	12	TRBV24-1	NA	TGTGCCACCAGTGAGTTAGGGAAGGTCCTGACTTTC	CATSELGKVLTF
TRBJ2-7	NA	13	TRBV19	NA	TGTGCCAGTAGTAGGGACGGAGACTACGAGCAGTACTTC	CASSRDGDYEQYF
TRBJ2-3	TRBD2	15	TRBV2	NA	TGTGCCAGCAGTGTGGAGCGGGGGCAGGTGGATACGCAGTATTTT	CASSVERGQVDTQYF
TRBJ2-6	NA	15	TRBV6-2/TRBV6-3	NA	TGTGCCAGCAGTTCCGCTGGAGCGGGGGCCAACGTCCTGACTTTC	CASSSAGAGANVLTF
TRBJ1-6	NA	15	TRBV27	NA	TGTGCCAGCAGTTTATCGAAGGGGGGTAATTCACCCCTCCACTTT	CASSLSKGGNSPLHF
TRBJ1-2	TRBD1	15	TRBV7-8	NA	TGTGCCAGCAGCTATGGGACAGGGGCTGGTTATGGCTACACCTTC	CASSYGTGAGYGYTF
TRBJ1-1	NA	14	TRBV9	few	TGTGCCAGCAGCTCCGGCAGGCCGAACACTGAAGCTTTCTTT	CASSSGRPNTEAFF
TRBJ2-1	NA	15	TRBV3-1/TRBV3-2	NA	TGTGCCAGCAGCCAACGACAAGCGGTGAAGGGTGAGCAGTTCTTC	CASSQRQAVKGEQFF
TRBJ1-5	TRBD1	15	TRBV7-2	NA	TGTGCCAGCAGCCCTAGACCAGGGGGCGGTCAGCCCCAGCATTTT	CASSPRPGGGQPQHF
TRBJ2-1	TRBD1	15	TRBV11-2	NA	TGTGCCAGCAGCACCCACAGGGGGTCCTACAATGAGCAGTTCTTC	CASSTHRGSYNEQFF
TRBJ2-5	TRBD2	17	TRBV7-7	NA	TGTGCCAGCAGCTTAAATCCTAGCGGGGGCTCCGGGGAGACCCAGTACTTC	CASSLNPSGGSGETQYF
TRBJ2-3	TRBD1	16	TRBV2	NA	TGTGCCAGCAGTGAACCCCGGACAGGGAGCACAGATACGCAGTATTTT	CASSEPRTGSTDTQYF
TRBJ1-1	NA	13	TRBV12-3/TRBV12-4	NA	TGTGCCAGCAGGGGGATCTTGAACACTGAAGCTTTCTTT	CASRGILNTEAFF
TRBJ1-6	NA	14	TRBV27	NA	TGTGCCAGCACCAGGGAAGGATATAATTCACCCCTCCACTTT	CASTREGYNSPLHF
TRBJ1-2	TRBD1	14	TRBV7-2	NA	TGTGCCAGCAGCTTCGATCGGACAGGGAATGGCTACACCTTC	CASSFDRTGNGYTF
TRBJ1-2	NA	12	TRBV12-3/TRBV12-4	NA	TGTGCCAGCAGTGCCGGGGGCTATGGCTACACCTTC	CASSAGGYGYTF
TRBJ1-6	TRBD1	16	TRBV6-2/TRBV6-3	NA	TGTGCCAGCAGTTCGGGACAGCGGTTTTATAATTCACCCCTCCACTTT	CASSSGQRFYNSPLHF
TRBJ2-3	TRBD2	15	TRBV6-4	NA	TGTGCCAGCAGTGCTAGCGGGGGGGCCACAGATACGCAGTATTTT	CASSASGGATDTQYF
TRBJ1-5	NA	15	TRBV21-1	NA	TGTGCCAGCAGACAAACAGGTCATAGCAATCAGCCCCAGCATTTT	CASRQTGHSNQPQHF
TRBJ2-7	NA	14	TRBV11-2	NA	TGTGCCAGCAGCTTAGCGGCAGGTACCTACGAGCAGTACTTC	CASSLAAGTYEQYF
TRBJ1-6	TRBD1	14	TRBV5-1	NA	TGCGCCAGCAGCTTAGGGACAGGGGGGTCACCCCTCCACTTT	CASSLGTGGSPLHF
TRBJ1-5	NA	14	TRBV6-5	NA	TGTGCCAGCACCCGCGGGGTGAGAAATCAGCCCCAGCATTTT	CASTRGVRNQPQHF
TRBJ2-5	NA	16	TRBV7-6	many	TGTGCCAGCAGCTCCTCCCACGCAGGGAGCGGCGAGACCCAGTACTTC	CASSSSHAGSGETQYF
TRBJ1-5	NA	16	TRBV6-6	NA	NA	CASSTSTGYSNQPQHF
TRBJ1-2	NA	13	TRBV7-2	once	TGTGCCAGCAGCTTTAGTCTGAACTATGGCTACACCTTC	CASSFSLNYGYTF
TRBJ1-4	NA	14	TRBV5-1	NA	TGCGCCAGCAGCTTGGAAATGGCTAATGAAAAACTGTTTTTT	CASSLEMANEKLFF
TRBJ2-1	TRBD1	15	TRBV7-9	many	TGTGCCATCGGACAGGCTATCCGACCCACTGGTGAGCAGTTCTTC	CAIGQAIRPTGEQFF
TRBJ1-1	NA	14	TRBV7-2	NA	TGTGCCAGCAGCTTCACCCCCGGGACGACTGAAGCTTTCTTT	CASSFTPGTTEAFF
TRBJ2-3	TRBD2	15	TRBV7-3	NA	TGTGCCAGCAGCATTACTAGCGGGCGCACAGATACGCAGTATTTT	CASSITSGRTDTQYF
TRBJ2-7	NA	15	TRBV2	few	TGTGCCAGCAGTGAGTTCCGCGGGGCCTCCTACGAGCAGTACTTC	CASSEFRGASYEQYF
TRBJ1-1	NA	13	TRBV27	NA	TGTGCCAGCAGTTTAAACAGCAACACTGAAGCTTTCTTT	CASSLNSNTEAFF
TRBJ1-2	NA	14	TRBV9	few	TGTGCCAGCAGCGTAGATCCAACTAACTATGGCTACACCTTC	CASSVDPTNYGYTF
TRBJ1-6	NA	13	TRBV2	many	TGTGCCAGCCGAGATTGGATCAATTCACCCCTCCACTTT	CASRDWINSPLHF
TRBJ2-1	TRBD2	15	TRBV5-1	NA	TGCGCCAGCAGCTTGTTATCCCGGGGGGGCAATGAGCAGTTCTTC	CASSLLSRGGNEQFF
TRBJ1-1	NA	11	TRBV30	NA	TGTGCCTGGACTTACTGGGCTGAAGCTTTCTTT	CAWTYWAEAFF
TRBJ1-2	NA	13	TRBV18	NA	TGTGCCAGCTCACCGAAACACCTCTATGGCTACACCTTC	CASSPKHLYGYTF